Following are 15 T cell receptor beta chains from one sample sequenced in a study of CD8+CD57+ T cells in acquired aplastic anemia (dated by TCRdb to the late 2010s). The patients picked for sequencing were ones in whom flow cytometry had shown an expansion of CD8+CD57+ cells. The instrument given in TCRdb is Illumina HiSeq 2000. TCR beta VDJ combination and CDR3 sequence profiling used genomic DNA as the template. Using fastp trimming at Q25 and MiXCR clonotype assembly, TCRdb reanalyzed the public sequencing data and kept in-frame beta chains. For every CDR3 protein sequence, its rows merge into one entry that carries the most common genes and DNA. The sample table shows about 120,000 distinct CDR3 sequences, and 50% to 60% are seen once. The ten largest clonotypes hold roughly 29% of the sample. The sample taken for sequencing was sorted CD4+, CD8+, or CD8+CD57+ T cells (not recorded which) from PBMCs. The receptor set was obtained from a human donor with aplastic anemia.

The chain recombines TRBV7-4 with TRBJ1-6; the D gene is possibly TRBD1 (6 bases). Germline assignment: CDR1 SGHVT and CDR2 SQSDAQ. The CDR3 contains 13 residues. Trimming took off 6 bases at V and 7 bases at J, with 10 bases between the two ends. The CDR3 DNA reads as TGTGCCAGCAGTCCGGACAGCAATTCACCCCTCCACTTT. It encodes CASSPDSNSPLHF. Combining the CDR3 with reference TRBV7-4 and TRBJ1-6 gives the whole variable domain GAGVSQSPRYKVAKRGRDVALRCDSISGHVTLYWYRQTLGQGSEVLTYSQSDAQRDKSGRPSGRFSAERPERSVSTLKIQRTEQGDSAVYLCASSPDSNSPLHFGNGTRLTVT.

In DNA form, the CDR3 reads TGTGCCAGCAGTTTATCGGGAGAGACCCAGTACTTC. Protein sequence: CASSLSGETQYF. The chain links TRBV27 to TRBJ2-5; D uncertain. This CDR3 contains 12 residues. Trimming took off 0 bases at V and 4 bases at J, with 3 bases between the two ends. In germline, CDR1 is MNHEY, CDR2 SMNVEV (reference sequence).

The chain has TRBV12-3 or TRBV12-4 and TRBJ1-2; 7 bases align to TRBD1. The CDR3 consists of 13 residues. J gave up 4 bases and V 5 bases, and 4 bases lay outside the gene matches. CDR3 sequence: CASSRQGSYGYTF. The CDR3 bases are TGTGCCAGCAGTCGACAGGGTAGCTATGGCTACACCTTC.

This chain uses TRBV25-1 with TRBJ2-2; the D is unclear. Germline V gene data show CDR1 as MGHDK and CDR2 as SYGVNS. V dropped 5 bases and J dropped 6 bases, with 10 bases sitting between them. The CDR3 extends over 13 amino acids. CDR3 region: CASSFYHPGELFF. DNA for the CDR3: TGTGCCAGCAGTTTCTACCATCCCGGGGAGCTGTTTTTT.

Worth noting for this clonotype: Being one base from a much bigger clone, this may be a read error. Here the CDR3 DNA reads TGTGCCAGCCGGAGTCTAACGGGAGGGTACGAGCAGTACTTC. This encodes CASRSLTGGYEQYF. The rearrangement links TRBV12-3 or TRBV12-4 to TRBJ2-7, with 8 positions matching TRBD2. The trim removed 8 bases at V and 4 bases at J, leaving 10 bases unmatched. This CDR3 region has 14 residues.

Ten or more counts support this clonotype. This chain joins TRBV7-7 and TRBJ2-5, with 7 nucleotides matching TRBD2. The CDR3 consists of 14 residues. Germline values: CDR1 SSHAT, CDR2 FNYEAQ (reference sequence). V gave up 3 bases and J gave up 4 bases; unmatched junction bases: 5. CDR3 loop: CASSLGRGRETQYF. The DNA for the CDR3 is TGTGCCAGCAGCTTGGGGAGGGGTCGAGAGACCCAGTACTTC.

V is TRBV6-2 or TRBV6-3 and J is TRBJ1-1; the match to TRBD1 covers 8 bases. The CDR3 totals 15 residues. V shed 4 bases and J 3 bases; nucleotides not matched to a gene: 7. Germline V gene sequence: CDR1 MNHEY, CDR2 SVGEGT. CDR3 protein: CASSSQGGKDTEAFF. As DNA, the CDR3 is TGTGCCAGCAGTTCACAGGGGGGCAAAGACACTGAAGCTTTCTTT.

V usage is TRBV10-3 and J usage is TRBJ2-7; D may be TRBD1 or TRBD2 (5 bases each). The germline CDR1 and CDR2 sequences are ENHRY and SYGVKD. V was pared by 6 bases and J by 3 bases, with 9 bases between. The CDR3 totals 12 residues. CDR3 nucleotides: TGTGCCATCAGCCAGGGAGTCTACGAGCAGTACTTC. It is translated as CAISQGVYEQYF.

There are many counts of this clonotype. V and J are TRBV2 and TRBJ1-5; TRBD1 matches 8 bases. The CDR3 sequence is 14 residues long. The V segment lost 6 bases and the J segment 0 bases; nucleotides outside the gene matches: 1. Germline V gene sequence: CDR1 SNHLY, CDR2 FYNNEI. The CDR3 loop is CASRDRDSNQPQHF. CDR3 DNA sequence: TGTGCCAGCAGGGACAGGGATAGCAATCAGCCCCAGCATTTT.

In DNA form, the CDR3 reads TGTGCCAGCAGTAGGAGTGTAGATCAGCCCCAGCATTTT. Its translation is CASSRSVDQPQHF. The chain employs TRBV2 and TRBJ1-5, with D unclear. Germline CDR1 is SNHLY and CDR2 is FYNNEI. The germline V and J ends were trimmed by 5 bases and 5 bases, with 10 bases remaining between them. This CDR3 is built from 13 residues.

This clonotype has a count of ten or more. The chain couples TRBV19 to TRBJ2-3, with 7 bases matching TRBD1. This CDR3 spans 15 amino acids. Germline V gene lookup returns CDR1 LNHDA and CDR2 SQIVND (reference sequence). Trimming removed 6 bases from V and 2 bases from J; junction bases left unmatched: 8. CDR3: CASRDRDSNTDTQYF. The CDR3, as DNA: TGTGCCAGTAGGGACCGGGACAGCAACACAGATACGCAGTATTTT. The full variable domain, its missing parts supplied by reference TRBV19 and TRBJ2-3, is DGGITQSPKYLFRKEGQNVTLSCEQNLNHDAMYWYRQDPGQGLRLIYYSQIVNDFQKGDIAEGYSVSREKKESFPLTVTSAQKNPTAFYLCASRDRDSNTDTQYFGPGTRLTVL.

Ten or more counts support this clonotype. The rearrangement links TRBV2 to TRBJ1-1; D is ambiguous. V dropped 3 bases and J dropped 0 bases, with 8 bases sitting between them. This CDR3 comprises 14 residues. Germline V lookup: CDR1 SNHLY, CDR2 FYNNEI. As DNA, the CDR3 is TGTGCCAGCAGTGAGCGGGCCTTGAACACTGAAGCTTTCTTT. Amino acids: CASSERALNTEAFF.

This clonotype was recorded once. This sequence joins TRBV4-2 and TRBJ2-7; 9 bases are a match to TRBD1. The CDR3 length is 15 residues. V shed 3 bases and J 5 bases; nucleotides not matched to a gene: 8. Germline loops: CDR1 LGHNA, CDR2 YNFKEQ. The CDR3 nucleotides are TGTGCCAGCAGCCAGCGGGGAGGGACAGGGAACGAGCAGTACTTC. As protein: CASSQRGGTGNEQYF.

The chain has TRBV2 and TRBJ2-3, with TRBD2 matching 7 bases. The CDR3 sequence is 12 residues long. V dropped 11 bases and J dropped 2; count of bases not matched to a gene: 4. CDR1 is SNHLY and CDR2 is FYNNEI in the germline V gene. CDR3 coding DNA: TGTGCCCCCCGGGGGGTCACAGATACGCAGTATTTT. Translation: CAPRGVTDTQYF.

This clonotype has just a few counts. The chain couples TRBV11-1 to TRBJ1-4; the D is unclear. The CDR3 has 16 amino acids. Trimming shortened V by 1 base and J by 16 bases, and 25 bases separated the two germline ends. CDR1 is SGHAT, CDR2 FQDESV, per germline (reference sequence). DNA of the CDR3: TGTGCCAGCAGCTTAGGATGGGCCGGTACAAAGGGAAGACCGTTTTTT. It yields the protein CASSLGWAGTKGRPFF.